This T cell receptor beta chain was recorded in a study of regulatory T cells in long-lasting Graves disease. Libraries of TCR beta came from iRepertoire HTBI primers plus Arm-PCR of CDR3 regions. Each CDR3 protein gets one entry after TCRdb re-called the multiplex PCR reads with MiXCR. The table lists about 470,000 distinct CDR3 sequences, around 21% of them singletons. This clonotype has just a few counts. The time point denotes: persistent/refractory GD, antithyroid drugs over 5 years with positive TRAb. Extracted RNA from PBMCs served as the source of the TCR library. This CDR3 is built from 12 residues. Germline CDR1 and CDR2: SGHRS and YFSETQ. V lost 3 bases, J lost 5 bases, and 9 bases lay in between.

This specimen consisted of peripheral blood mononuclear cells (PBMCs), obtained when the disease was refractory, from a patient treated with antithyroid drugs. The source is a female donor with Graves disease. The rearrangement uses TRBV5-1 and TRBJ2-7, with D perhaps TRBD2 (5 bases). The CDR3 DNA reads TGCGCCAGCAGCTCGGACTTTGACGAGCAGTACTTC. Residues: CASSSDFDEQYF.